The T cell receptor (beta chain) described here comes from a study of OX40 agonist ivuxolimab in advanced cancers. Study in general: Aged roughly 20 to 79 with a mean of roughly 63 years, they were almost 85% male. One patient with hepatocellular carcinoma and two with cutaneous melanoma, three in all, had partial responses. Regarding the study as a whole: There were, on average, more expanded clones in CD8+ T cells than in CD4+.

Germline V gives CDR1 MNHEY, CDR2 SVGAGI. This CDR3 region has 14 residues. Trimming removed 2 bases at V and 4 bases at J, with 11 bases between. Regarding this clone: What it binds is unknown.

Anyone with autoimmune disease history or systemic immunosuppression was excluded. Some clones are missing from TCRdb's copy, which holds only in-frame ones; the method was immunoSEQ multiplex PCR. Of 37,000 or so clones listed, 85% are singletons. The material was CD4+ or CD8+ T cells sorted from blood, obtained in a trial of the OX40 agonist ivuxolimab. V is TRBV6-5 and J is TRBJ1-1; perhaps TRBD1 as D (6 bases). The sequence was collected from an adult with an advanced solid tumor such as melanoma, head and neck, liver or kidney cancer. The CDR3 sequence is CASSYGGGSTEAFF. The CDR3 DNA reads TGTGCCAGCAGTTACGGAGGGGGTTCCACTGAAGCTTTCTTT.